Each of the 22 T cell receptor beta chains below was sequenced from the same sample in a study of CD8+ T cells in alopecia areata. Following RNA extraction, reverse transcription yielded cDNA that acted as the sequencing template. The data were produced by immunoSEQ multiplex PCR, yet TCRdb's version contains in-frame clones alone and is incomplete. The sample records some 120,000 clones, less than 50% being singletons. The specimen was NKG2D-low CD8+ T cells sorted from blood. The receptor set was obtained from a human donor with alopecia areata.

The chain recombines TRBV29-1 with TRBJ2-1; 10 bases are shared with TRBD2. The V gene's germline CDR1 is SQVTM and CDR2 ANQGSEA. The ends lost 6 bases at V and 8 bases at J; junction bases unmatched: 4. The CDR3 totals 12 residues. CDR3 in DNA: TGCAGCGTACCTAGCGGGAGACATGAGCAGTTCTTC. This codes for CSVPSGRHEQFF.

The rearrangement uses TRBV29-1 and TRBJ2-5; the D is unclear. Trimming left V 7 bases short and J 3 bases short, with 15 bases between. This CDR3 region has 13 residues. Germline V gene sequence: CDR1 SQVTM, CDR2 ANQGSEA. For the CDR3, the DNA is TGCAGCGCCCAGAGCACGGTGAAAGAGACCCAGTACTTC. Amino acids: CSAQSTVKETQYF. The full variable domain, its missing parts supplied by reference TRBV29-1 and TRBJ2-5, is SAVISQKPSRDICQRGTSLTIQCQVDSQVTMMFWYRQQPGQSLTLIATANQGSEATYESGFVIDKFPISRPNLTFSTLTVSNMSPEDSSIYLCSAQSTVKETQYFGPGTRLLVL.

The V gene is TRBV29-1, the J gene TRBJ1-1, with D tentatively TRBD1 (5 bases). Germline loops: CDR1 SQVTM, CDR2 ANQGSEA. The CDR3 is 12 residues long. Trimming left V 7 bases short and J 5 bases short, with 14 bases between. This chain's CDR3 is CSGSRGGTEAFF. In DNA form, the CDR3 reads TGCAGCGGTTCTCGGGGGGGTACTGAAGCTTTCTTT. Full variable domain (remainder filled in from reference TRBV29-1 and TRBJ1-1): SAVISQKPSRDICQRGTSLTIQCQVDSQVTMMFWYRQQPGQSLTLIATANQGSEATYESGFVIDKFPISRPNLTFSTLTVSNMSPEDSSIYLCSGSRGGTEAFFGQGTRLTVV.

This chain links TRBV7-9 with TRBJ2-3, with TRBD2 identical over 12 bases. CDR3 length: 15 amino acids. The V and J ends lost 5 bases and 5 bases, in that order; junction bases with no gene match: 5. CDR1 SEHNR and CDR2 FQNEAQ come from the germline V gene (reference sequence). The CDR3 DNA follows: TGTGCCAGCAGCCTGGGACTAGCGGGTGAAGATACGCAGTATTTT. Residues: CASSLGLAGEDTQYF.

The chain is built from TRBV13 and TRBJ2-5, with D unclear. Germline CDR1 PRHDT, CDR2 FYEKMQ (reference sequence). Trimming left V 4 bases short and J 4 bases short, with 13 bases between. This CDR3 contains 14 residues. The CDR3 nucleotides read TGTGCCAGCAGCTCCGGACCGGGCGTAGAGACCCAGTACTTC. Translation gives CASSSGPGVETQYF.

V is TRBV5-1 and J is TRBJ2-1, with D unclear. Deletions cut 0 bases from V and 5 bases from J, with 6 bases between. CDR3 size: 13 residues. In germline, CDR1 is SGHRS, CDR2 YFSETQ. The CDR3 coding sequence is TGCGCCAGCAGCTTGGTCGGAGACAATGAGCAGTTCTTC. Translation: CASSLVGDNEQFF.

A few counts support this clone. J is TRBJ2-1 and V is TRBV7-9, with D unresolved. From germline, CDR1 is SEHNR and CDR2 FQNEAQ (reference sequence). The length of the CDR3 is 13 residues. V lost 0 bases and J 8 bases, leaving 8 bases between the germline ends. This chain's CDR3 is CASSLALGDEQFF. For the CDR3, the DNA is TGTGCCAGCAGCTTAGCTCTAGGTGATGAGCAGTTCTTC. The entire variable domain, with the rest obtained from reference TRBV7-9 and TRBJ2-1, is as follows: DTGVSQNPRHKITKRGQNVTFRCDPISEHNRLYWYRQTLGQGPEFLTYFQNEAQLEKSRLLSDRFSAERPKGSFSTLEIQRTEQGDSAMYLCASSLALGDEQFFGPGTRLTVL.

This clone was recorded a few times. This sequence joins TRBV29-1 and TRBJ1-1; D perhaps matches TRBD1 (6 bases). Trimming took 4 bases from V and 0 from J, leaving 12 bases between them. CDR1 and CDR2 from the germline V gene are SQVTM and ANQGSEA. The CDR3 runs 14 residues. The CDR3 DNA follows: TGCAGCGTTGGCCCCGGGACATTGAACACTGAAGCTTTCTTT. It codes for CSVGPGTLNTEAFF.

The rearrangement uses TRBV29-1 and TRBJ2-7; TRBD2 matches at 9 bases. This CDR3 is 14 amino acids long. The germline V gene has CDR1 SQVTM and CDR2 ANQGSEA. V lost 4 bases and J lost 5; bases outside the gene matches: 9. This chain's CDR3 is CSVVGAGGGNEQYF. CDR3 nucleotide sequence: TGCAGCGTTGTGGGGGCGGGAGGGGGCAACGAGCAGTACTTC.

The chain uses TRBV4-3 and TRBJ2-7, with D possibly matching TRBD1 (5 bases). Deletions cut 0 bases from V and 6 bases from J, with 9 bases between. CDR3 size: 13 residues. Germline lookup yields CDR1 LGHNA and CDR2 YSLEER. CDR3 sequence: CASSQDRVSEQYF. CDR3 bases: TGCGCCAGCAGCCAAGACAGGGTTAGCGAGCAGTACTTC.

The CDR3 sequence: CASSPTSAGYRSYEQYF. CDR3 DNA sequence: TGCGCCAGCAGCCCGACCTCGGCGGGTTACCGGTCCTACGAGCAGTACTTC. The chain employs TRBV5-1 and TRBJ2-7; the D gene is possibly TRBD2 (5 bases). V was pared by 4 bases and J by 1 base, with 21 bases between. CDR1 and CDR2 from the germline V gene are SGHRS and YFSETQ. The CDR3 runs to 17 residues.

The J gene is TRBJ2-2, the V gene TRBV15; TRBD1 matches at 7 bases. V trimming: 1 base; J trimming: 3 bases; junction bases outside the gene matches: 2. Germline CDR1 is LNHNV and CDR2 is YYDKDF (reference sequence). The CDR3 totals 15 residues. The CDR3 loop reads CATSRGDRDTGELFF. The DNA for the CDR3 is TGTGCCACCAGCAGAGGTGACAGGGACACCGGGGAGCTGTTTTTT.

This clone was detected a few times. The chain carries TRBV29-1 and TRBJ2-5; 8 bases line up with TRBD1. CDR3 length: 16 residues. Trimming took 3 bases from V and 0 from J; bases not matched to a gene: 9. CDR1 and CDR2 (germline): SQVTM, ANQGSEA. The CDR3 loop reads CSVETRGRRYQETQYF. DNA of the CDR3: TGCAGCGTTGAGACCAGGGGGCGGCGGTACCAAGAGACCCAGTACTTC.

The CDR3 sequence is CASSFEVNTEAFF. The CDR3 DNA follows: TGTGCCAGCAGTTTTGAGGTGAACACTGAAGCTTTCTTT. V and J are TRBV27 and TRBJ1-1; D is unclear. Germline V gene data show CDR1 as MNHEY and CDR2 as SMNVEV (reference sequence). The CDR3 has 13 amino acids. V gave up 3 bases and J gave up 0 bases, with 5 bases separating them.

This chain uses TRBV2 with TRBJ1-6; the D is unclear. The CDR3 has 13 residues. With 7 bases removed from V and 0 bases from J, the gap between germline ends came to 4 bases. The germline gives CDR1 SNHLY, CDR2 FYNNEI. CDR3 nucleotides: TGTGCCAGCAAGAGCTCCTATAATTCACCCCTCCACTTT. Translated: CASKSSYNSPLHF.

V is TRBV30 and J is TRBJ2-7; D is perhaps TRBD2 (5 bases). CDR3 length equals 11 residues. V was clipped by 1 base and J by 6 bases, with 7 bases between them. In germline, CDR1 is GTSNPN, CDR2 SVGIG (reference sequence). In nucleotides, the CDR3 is TGTGCCTGGAGTGCGGGGTTCGAGCAGTACTTC. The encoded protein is CAWSAGFEQYF. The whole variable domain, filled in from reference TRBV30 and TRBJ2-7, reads SQTIHQWPATLVQPVGSPLSLECTVEGTSNPNLYWYRQAAGRGLQLLFYSVGIGQISSEVPQNLSASRPQDRQFILSSKKLLLSDSGFYLCAWSAGFEQYFGPGTRLTVT.

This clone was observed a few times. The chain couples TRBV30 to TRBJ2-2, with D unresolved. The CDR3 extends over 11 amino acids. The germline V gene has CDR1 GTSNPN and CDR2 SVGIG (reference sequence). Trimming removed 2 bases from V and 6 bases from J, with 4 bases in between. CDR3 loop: CAWSNPGELFF. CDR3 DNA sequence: TGTGCCTGGAGTAATCCCGGGGAGCTGTTTTTT.

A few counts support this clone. The CDR3: CSVELALKNYNEQFF. As DNA, the CDR3 is TGCAGCGTTGAGTTAGCTCTAAAAAACTACAATGAGCAGTTCTTC. The chain has TRBV29-1 and TRBJ2-1; no clear D. CDR1 is SQVTM and CDR2 is ANQGSEA in the germline V gene. The CDR3 totals 15 residues. V was pared by 3 bases and J by 3 bases, with 15 bases between.

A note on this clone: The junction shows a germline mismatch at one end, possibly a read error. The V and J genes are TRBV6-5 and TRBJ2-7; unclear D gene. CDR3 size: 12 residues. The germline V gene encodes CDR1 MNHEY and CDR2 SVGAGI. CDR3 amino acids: CASSDSRDEQYF. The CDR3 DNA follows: TGTGCCAGCAGTGACTCGCGTGACGAGCAGTACTTC.

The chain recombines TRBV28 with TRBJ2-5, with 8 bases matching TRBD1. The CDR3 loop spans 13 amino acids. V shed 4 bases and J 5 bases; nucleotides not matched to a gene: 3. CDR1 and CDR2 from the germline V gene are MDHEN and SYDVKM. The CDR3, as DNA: TGTGCCAGCAGTTCGACAGGGGATGAGACCCAGTACTTC. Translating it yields CASSSTGDETQYF.

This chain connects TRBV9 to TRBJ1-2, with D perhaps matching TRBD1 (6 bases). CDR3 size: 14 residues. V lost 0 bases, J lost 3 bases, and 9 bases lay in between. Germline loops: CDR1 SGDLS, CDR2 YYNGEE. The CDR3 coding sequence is TGTGCCAGCAGCGTAGGAGGGGGTGACTATGGCTACACCTTC. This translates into CASSVGGGDYGYTF.

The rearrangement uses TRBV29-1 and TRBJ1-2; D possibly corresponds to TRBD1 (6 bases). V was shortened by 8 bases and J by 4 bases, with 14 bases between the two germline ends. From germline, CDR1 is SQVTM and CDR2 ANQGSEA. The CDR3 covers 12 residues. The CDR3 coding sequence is TGCAGCATTTCAGGGGAAACCTATGGCTACACCTTC. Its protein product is CSISGETYGYTF.